Following are 9 T cell receptor beta chains from one sample sequenced in a study of blood T cell repertoires in COVID-19. Sequenced by immunoSEQ multiplex PCR; TCRdb stores in-frame clones only, minus some. The data contain about 160,000 clones, 80% to 90% of them singletons. What was sequenced was peripheral blood. These receptors were obtained from a woman aged 70 to 79 with COVID-19, enrolled during active disease.

The rearrangement links TRBV28 to TRBJ1-5, with TRBD1 matching 8 bases. Germline trimming cut 8 bases from V and 5 bases from J; bases unmatched to any gene: 5. This CDR3 comprises 13 residues. CDR1 and CDR2 (germline): MDHEN, SYDVKM. In nucleotides, the CDR3 is TGTGCCAGCCTACAGGGGGATTATCAGCCCCAGCATTTT. Amino acid sequence: CASLQGDYQPQHF.

This chain uses TRBV10-3 with TRBJ1-1; the match to TRBD1 covers 7 bases. Germline CDR1 is ENHRY and CDR2 is SYGVKD. V gave up 2 bases and J gave up 0 bases; unmatched junction bases: 3. The CDR3 has 15 residues. Here the CDR3 DNA reads TGTGCCATCAGTGAGGGACAGGTGATGAACACTGAAGCTTTCTTT. Translating it yields CAISEGQVMNTEAFF.

The V call is TRBV7-2, the J call TRBJ1-5; D may be TRBD1 (5 bases). The ends were cut back, 5 bases at V and 3 bases at J, with 11 bases in the middle. The V gene's germline CDR1 is SGHTA and CDR2 FQGNSA. The CDR3 extends over 14 amino acids. CDR3 region: CASSGPGPNQPQHF. In nucleotides, the CDR3 is TGTGCCAGCAGCGGCCCAGGGCCCAATCAGCCCCAGCATTTT.

The rearrangement uses TRBV6-7 and TRBJ1-4, with D possibly TRBD1 on 6 matching bases. TRBV6-7 is classed as an ORF, of uncertain function. V was trimmed by 7 bases and J by 0 bases, leaving 18 bases between them. The CDR3 is 17 amino acids. The CDR3, as DNA: TGTGCCAGCAACACGTGGCCCAGGGGCGCAACTAATGAAAAACTGTTTTTT. Its protein product is CASNTWPRGATNEKLFF.

V gene TRBV19 combines with J gene TRBJ2-2, with TRBD2 matching over 11 bases. The CDR3 extends over 16 amino acids. CDR1 is LNHDA and CDR2 is SQIVND in the germline V gene (reference sequence). The trim removed 3 bases at V and 7 bases at J, leaving 7 bases unmatched. CDR3 in DNA: TGTGCCAGTAGTATCGGTCTAGCGGGGGGCAGCGGGGAGCTGTTTTTT. Translated, it gives CASSIGLAGGSGELFF.

This clone turned up a few times. This chain links TRBV6-5 with TRBJ1-1, with D perhaps matching TRBD1 (5 bases). Germline CDR1 and CDR2: MNHEY and SVGAGI. Trimming removed 6 bases at V and 3 bases at J, with 11 bases between. The CDR3 has 13 residues. CDR3 loop: CASRRAGDTEAFF. The CDR3 nucleotides read TGTGCCAGCAGACGAGCGGGGGACACTGAAGCTTTCTTT.

The rearrangement links TRBV19 to TRBJ1-1; D perhaps matches TRBD1 (5 bases). V lost 5 bases to trimming and J lost 6 bases, with 19 bases between them. The CDR3 runs to 15 residues. CDR1 and CDR2 from the germline V gene are LNHDA and SQIVND (reference sequence). DNA of the CDR3: TGTGCCAGTAGTCCCCGGCGGGGGGGAAACGCTGAAGCTTTCTTT. Translation gives CASSPRRGGNAEAFF.

The gene calls are TRBV30 and TRBJ2-3; TRBD2 aligns across 10 bases. This CDR3 region has 16 residues. Germline trimming cut 2 bases from V and 3 bases from J; bases unmatched to any gene: 8. From germline, CDR1 is GTSNPN and CDR2 SVGIG (reference sequence). The CDR3 DNA follows: TGTGCCTGGAGTAGGGGGTTAGCGGGGGGTACAGATACGCAGTATTTT. It translates to CAWSRGLAGGTDTQYF.

This clone was recorded once. V usage is TRBV29-1 and J usage is TRBJ1-2; the match to TRBD1 covers 7 bases. The CDR3 loop spans 13 amino acids. The J segment lost 1 base and the V segment lost 6 bases, leaving 5 bases of the junction unmatched. From germline, CDR1 is SQVTM and CDR2 ANQGSEA. The CDR3 protein is CSVAGTDNYGYTF. CDR3 DNA sequence: TGCAGCGTGGCCGGGACAGATAACTATGGCTACACCTTC.